The 5 T cell receptor beta chains reported below all come from one sample, sequenced in a study of T cells in localized non-small cell lung cancer. This table comes from immunoSEQ multiplex PCR, and its TCRdb copy is limited to in-frame clones, with some not included. The table lists 5,200 or so clones, 65% to 90% of them singletons. Sequencing was performed on peripheral blood mononuclear cells, taken before any cancer treatment. The receptors were sampled from a female donor older than 55 with stage II lung adenocarcinoma.

This clone was observed a few times. This sequence joins TRBV7-4 and TRBJ1-1; D call uncertain. V was pared by 3 bases and J by 5 bases, with 4 bases between. CDR1 and CDR2 from the germline V gene are SGHVT and SQSDAQ. This CDR3 comprises 11 residues. The CDR3 spells CASSLLTEAFF. In DNA, the CDR3 is TGTGCCAGCAGCTTGTTGACTGAAGCTTTCTTT.

The V gene is TRBV13, the J gene TRBJ2-5, with D tentatively TRBD2 (5 bases). CDR3 length: 16 residues. Trimming removed 0 bases from V and 4 bases from J, with 15 bases in between. The germline gives CDR1 PRHDT, CDR2 FYEKMQ (reference sequence). The CDR3 DNA sequence: TGTGCCAGCAGCTTAGGCCTAAGCGGAGTGGTAGAGACCCAGTACTTC. This encodes CASSLGLSGVVETQYF.

The chain recombines TRBV18 with TRBJ1-1; no definite D call. The germline V gene encodes CDR1 KGHSH and CDR2 LQKENI. The CDR3 has 14 residues. V lost 0 bases and J lost 4, with 9 bases in between. As DNA, the CDR3 is TGTGCCAGCTCACCACCGTCGGGTTTCACTGAAGCTTTCTTT. Its translation: CASSPPSGFTEAFF.

J is TRBJ1-6 and V is TRBV5-1; D is ambiguous. This CDR3 is 13 amino acids long. Germline V gene data show CDR1 as SGHRS and CDR2 as YFSETQ. Trimming took off 1 base at V and 8 bases at J, with 7 bases between the two ends. CDR3 DNA: TGCGCCAGCAGCTTGCAGGACGATTCACCCCTCCACTTT. Amino acid sequence: CASSLQDDSPLHF.

The DNA for the CDR3 is TGTGCCAGCTCAACCCTTCCCACGGGGGGTAATTCACCCCTCCACTTT. Translation gives CASSTLPTGGNSPLHF. This chain joins TRBV18 and TRBJ1-6; perhaps TRBD1 as D (5 bases). Germline V gives CDR1 KGHSH, CDR2 LQKENI. This CDR3 has 16 amino acids. V lost 5 bases and J lost 6, with 17 bases in between.